This TCR beta chain was documented in a study of Graves' ophthalmopathy and Graves' hyperthyroidism. The V gene's germline CDR1 is SNHLY and CDR2 FYNNEI. V dropped 7 bases and J dropped 6 bases, with 12 bases sitting between them. CDR3 size: 12 residues. Fresh peripheral blood (10 ml) yielded the PBMCs. Amplification targeted the TCR beta CDR3 regions, with RNA transcripts as the source material. Second-round multiplex PCR followed a first-round RT-PCR using HTBI primers. TCRdb reprocessed the multiplex PCR reads via MiXCR and lists one record per CDR3 protein. In the table there are 650,000 to 900,000 distinct CDR3 sequences, 35% to 50% of which are singletons. This clonotype was picked up many times. Its target is not known. Study outcomes and limitations: It was with roughly 70% sensitivity and around 75% specificity that the model predicted ophthalmopathy progression.

V and J are TRBV2 and TRBJ1-2; no reliable D call. The sequencing input was peripheral blood. This sequence originates from an adult man with Graves' ophthalmopathy. The CDR3 bases are TGTGCCAGCAATAAATACCAGGATGGCTACACCTTC. Protein product: CASNKYQDGYTF.